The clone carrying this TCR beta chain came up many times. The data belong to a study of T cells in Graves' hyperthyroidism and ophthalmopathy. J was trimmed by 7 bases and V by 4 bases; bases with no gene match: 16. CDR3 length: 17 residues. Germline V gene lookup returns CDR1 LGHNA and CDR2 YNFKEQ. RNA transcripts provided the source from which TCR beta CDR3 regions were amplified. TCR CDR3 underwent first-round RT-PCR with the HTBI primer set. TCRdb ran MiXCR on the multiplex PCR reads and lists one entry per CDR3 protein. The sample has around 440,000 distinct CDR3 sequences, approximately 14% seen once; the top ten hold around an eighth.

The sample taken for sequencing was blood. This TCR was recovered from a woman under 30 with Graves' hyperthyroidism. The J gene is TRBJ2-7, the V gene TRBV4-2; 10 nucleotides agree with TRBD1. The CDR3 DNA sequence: TGTGCCAGCAGCCCGGATGACGGGACAGGGGCAACCTGGGAGCAGTACTTC. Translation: CASSPDDGTGATWEQYF.